Listed below are T cell receptor beta chains from one sample, sequenced in a study of metastatic and nonmetastatic thyroid tumors. TCRdb redid the clone calls on the PCR reads using MiXCR. Of about 21,000 clones in the sample, around 19% were seen once. Sequencing was performed on blood. The receptors originated from a male donor with papillary thyroid cancer or a benign thyroid nodule (not recorded which). Some clones in this sample may be carry-over from other donors' samples. Both conserved end residues are part of each CDR3. Each record gives: CDR3 length, clone size, V gene, D gene, J gene, CDR3 DNA, CDR3 protein. A D gene is named only where the DNA matches it firmly. For some rows the clone size is stated as once, few or many, or as a class when expanded; others skip it.

length: 14; size: medium-sized; V: TRBV19; D: TRBD1; J: TRBJ1-2; DNA: TGTGCCAGTACCCGGACAGGGGGGAACTATGGCTACACCTTC; CDR3: CASTRTGGNYGYTF
length: 14; size: .; V: TRBV28; D: TRBD1; J: TRBJ1-6; DNA: TGTGCCAGCTATGTGACAGGGGCTAATTCACCCCTCCACTTT; CDR3: CASYVTGANSPLHF
length: 16; size: .; V: TRBV11-1; D: .; J: TRBJ1-3; DNA: TGTGCCAGCAGCTTAGCGAGAGGGGCCTCTGGAAACACCATATATTTT; CDR3: CASSLARGASGNTIYF
length: 16; size: many; V: TRBV6-1; D: TRBD2; J: TRBJ2-2; DNA: TGTGCCAGCTCCGGACTAGCGGGAGAGGGGACCGGGGAGCTGTTTTTT; CDR3: CASSGLAGEGTGELFF
length: 16; size: many; V: TRBV7-8; D: .; J: TRBJ1-5; DNA: TGTGCCAGCAGCTTACTATCGGGGGCAAGCAATCAGCCCCAGCATTTT; CDR3: CASSLLSGASNQPQHF
length: 15; size: many; V: TRBV10-1; D: TRBD2; J: TRBJ2-3; DNA: TGCGCCAGCTCCACCGGGGGGGCGCCCACAGATACGCAGTATTTT; CDR3: CASSTGGAPTDTQYF
length: 15; size: .; V: TRBV6-5; D: TRBD1; J: TRBJ2-1; DNA: TGTGCCAGCAGTTACGGACAGGGGGCGCGTAATGAGCAGTTCTTC; CDR3: CASSYGQGARNEQFF
length: 15; size: .; V: TRBV6-1; D: .; J: TRBJ1-2; DNA: TGTGCCAGCAGTGAACCGGGATGGGTCAGACCTGGCTACACCTTC; CDR3: CASSEPGWVRPGYTF
length: 15; size: many; V: TRBV5-6; D: TRBD2; J: TRBJ2-1; DNA: TGTGCCAGCAGCCCAGCGGGGACTCCGTCTAATGAGCAGTTCTTC; CDR3: CASSPAGTPSNEQFF
length: 14; size: many; V: TRBV11-1; D: .; J: TRBJ2-2; DNA: TGTGCCAGCAGCCCCGCTGACCTGACCGGGGAGCTGTTTTTT; CDR3: CASSPADLTGELFF
length: 14; size: many; V: TRBV10-3; D: .; J: TRBJ2-7; DNA: TGTGCCATCAGTGTCACCATTTTCTCCTACGAGCAGTACTTC; CDR3: CAISVTIFSYEQYF
length: 12; size: medium-sized; V: TRBV7-9; D: .; J: TRBJ1-4; DNA: TGTGCCAGCAGCCCAAGGGGCACGAAACTGTTTTTT; CDR3: CASSPRGTKLFF
length: 11; size: .; V: TRBV6-1; D: .; J: TRBJ1-1; DNA: TGTGCCAGCAGTGAAGAGGCTGAAGCTTTCTTT; CDR3: CASSEEAEAFF
length: 16; size: .; V: TRBV5-1; D: TRBD1; J: TRBJ2-7; DNA: TGCGCCAGCAGTTTGGGGGACAGGGTAAATCGGGCAGAGCAGTACTTC; CDR3: CASSLGDRVNRAEQYF
length: 12; size: many; V: TRBV20-1; D: .; J: TRBJ2-5; DNA: TGCAGTGCTAGCGGGGGCCAAGAGACCCAGTACTTC; CDR3: CSASGGQETQYF
length: 15; size: many; V: TRBV24-1; D: .; J: TRBJ2-5; DNA: TGTGCCACCAGTGATTTGTGGGGGGACCAAGAGACCCAGTACTTC; CDR3: CATSDLWGDQETQYF
length: 17; size: many; V: TRBV5-4; D: .; J: TRBJ1-3; DNA: TGTGCCAGCAGCTTGTATTTTGACAGGAGACTTGGAAACACCATATATTTT; CDR3: CASSLYFDRRLGNTIYF
length: 15; size: .; V: TRBV7-2; D: .; J: TRBJ2-7; DNA: TGTGCCAGCAGCTTCTACGGGGCAACAATCTACGAGCAGTACTTC; CDR3: CASSFYGATIYEQYF
length: 12; size: many; V: TRBV20-1; D: .; J: TRBJ2-7; DNA: TGCAGTGCCAAACTAGCTTCCTACGAGCAGTACTTC; CDR3: CSAKLASYEQYF
length: 13; size: few; V: TRBV6-1; D: .; J: TRBJ1-5; DNA: TGTGCCAGCATCACGGGGGCCTCTCAGCCCCAGCATTTT; CDR3: CASITGASQPQHF
length: 13; size: medium-sized; V: TRBV12-3/TRBV12-4; D: .; J: TRBJ2-7; DNA: TGTGCCAGCAGATATACAGGTGCCTACGAGCAGTACTTC; CDR3: CASRYTGAYEQYF
length: 17; size: .; V: TRBV3-1; D: TRBD1; J: TRBJ1-4; DNA: TGTGCCAGCAGCCAAGATCAGGTAGGGACAGCAAATGAAAAACTGTTTTTT; CDR3: CASSQDQVGTANEKLFF
length: 14; size: many; V: TRBV6-4; D: .; J: TRBJ2-3; DNA: TGTGCCAGCAGTGACCGGGACAGCACAGATACGCAGTATTTT; CDR3: CASSDRDSTDTQYF
length: 15; size: few; V: TRBV27; D: TRBD2; J: TRBJ2-7; DNA: TGTGCCAGCAGGCCGACTAGCGTGAGTGTTTACGAGCAGTACTTC; CDR3: CASRPTSVSVYEQYF
length: 15; size: .; V: TRBV20-1; D: .; J: TRBJ1-2; DNA: TGCAGTGCTAGAGATTTGCAGGGGCTTAACTATGGCTACACCTTC; CDR3: CSARDLQGLNYGYTF
length: 12; size: many; V: TRBV9; D: .; J: TRBJ2-2; DNA: TGTGCCAGCAGCCCAAGGGTGGGGGAGCTGTTTTTT; CDR3: CASSPRVGELFF
length: 13; size: many; V: TRBV13; D: .; J: TRBJ2-7; DNA: TGTGCCAGCAGCTTTGAACAAGACTACGAGCAGTACTTC; CDR3: CASSFEQDYEQYF
length: 15; size: many; V: TRBV20-1; D: .; J: TRBJ2-1; DNA: TGCAGTGCCTCGTCCGTGGAGGGCCAAATGGCTGAGCAGTTCTTC; CDR3: CSASSVEGQMAEQFF
length: 14; size: few; V: TRBV2; D: .; J: TRBJ2-5; DNA: TGTGCCAGCAGAGTCACAGGGTCTTGGGAGACCCAGTACTTC; CDR3: CASRVTGSWETQYF
length: 16; size: many; V: TRBV5-1; D: TRBD1; J: TRBJ2-5; DNA: TGCGCCAGCAGCTCCAATAACAGGGGATACCAAGAGACCCAGTACTTC; CDR3: CASSSNNRGYQETQYF
length: 14; size: .; V: TRBV11-3; D: .; J: TRBJ2-3; DNA: TGTGCCAGCGCCTCTGGGGTCCGCGCAGATACGCAGTATTTT; CDR3: CASASGVRADTQYF
length: 14; size: .; V: TRBV28; D: .; J: TRBJ2-5; DNA: TGTGCCAGCAGTTTCCACCCCAAAGCGGAGACCCAGTACTTC; CDR3: CASSFHPKAETQYF
length: 13; size: .; V: TRBV2; D: .; J: TRBJ2-7; DNA: TGTGCCGGCAGCTTAGGGATCTCCTACGAGCAGTACTTC; CDR3: CAGSLGISYEQYF
length: 13; size: medium-sized; V: TRBV6-4; D: .; J: TRBJ2-3; DNA: TGTGCCAGCAGTGAAGGGGGCACAGATACGCAGTATTTT; CDR3: CASSEGGTDTQYF
length: 16; size: .; V: TRBV20-1; D: TRBD2; J: TRBJ2-1; DNA: TGCAGTGCTATCGGTAGCGGGACTCGCTCCTACAATGAGCAGTTCTTC; CDR3: CSAIGSGTRSYNEQFF
length: 13; size: medium-sized; V: TRBV10-1; D: TRBD1; J: TRBJ1-3; DNA: TGCGTCCTTCGGGACAGCTCTGGAAACACCATATATTTT; CDR3: CVLRDSSGNTIYF
length: 11; size: few; V: TRBV15; D: .; J: TRBJ2-5; DNA: TGTTCCACCAGTTATTGGGCGACCCAGTACTTC; CDR3: CSTSYWATQYF
length: 13; size: many; V: TRBV9; D: TRBD2; J: TRBJ2-7; DNA: TGTGCCAGCAGTCTTAGCGGGAGTGAAGAGCAGTACTTC; CDR3: CASSLSGSEEQYF
length: 13; size: many; V: TRBV29-1; D: .; J: TRBJ2-5; DNA: TGCAGCGTTGCCATTACAGGCGGAAAGACCCAGTACTTC; CDR3: CSVAITGGKTQYF
length: 12; size: few; V: TRBV28; D: .; J: TRBJ2-3; DNA: TGTGCCAGCAGTTTTACCCGAAATACGCAGTATTTT; CDR3: CASSFTRNTQYF
length: 20; size: .; V: TRBV18; D: TRBD2; J: TRBJ2-7; DNA: TGTGCCAGCTCACTCAATGGGGGGTCGGGACTAGCGGGCAGCTCCTACGAGCAGTACTTC; CDR3: CASSLNGGSGLAGSSYEQYF
length: 15; size: many; V: TRBV5-1; D: .; J: TRBJ1-6; DNA: TGCGCCAGCAGCTTTTCAGACCCTAGGGATTCACCCCTCCACTTT; CDR3: CASSFSDPRDSPLHF
length: 16; size: many; V: TRBV3-1; D: .; J: TRBJ2-7; DNA: TGTGCCAGCAGCCATACCCAACCACGCTCTGGCTACGAGCAGTACTTC; CDR3: CASSHTQPRSGYEQYF